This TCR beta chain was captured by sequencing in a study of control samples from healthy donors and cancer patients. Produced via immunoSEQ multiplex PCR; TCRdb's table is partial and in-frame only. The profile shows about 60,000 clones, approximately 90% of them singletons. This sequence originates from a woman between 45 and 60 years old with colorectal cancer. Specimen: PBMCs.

The CDR3 protein is CASSGGLAASTDTQYF. In DNA, the CDR3 is TGTGCCAGCAGTGGCGGACTAGCGGCTAGCACAGATACGCAGTATTTT. The rearrangement joins TRBV28 to TRBJ2-3, with 10 bases matching TRBD2. CDR1 and CDR2 (germline): MDHEN, SYDVKM. V trimming: 5 bases; J trimming: 0 bases; junction bases outside the gene matches: 5. The length of the CDR3 is 16 residues.